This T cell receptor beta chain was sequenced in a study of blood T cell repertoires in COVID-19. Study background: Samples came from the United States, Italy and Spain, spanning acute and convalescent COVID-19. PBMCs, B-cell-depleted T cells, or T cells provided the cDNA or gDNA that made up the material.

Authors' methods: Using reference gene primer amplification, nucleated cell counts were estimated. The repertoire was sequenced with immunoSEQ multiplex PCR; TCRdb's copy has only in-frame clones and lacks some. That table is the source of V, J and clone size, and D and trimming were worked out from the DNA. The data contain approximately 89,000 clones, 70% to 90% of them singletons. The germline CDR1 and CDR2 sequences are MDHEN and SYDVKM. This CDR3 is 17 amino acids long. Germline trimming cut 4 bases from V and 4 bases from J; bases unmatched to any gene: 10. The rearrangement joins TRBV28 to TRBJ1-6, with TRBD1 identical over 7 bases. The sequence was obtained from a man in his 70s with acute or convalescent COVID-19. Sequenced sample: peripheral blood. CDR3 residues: CASSSDLTGPYNSPLHF. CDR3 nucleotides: TGTGCCAGCAGTTCTGATTTGACAGGGCCGTATAATTCACCCCTCCACTTT.